This paragraph covers one T cell receptor beta chain sequence. V shed 1 base, J shed 5 bases, and the junction held 6 bases outside the gene matches. Germline V gene lookup returns CDR1 MGHRA and CDR2 YSYEKL. The CDR3 has 16 residues. The data were obtained in a study of blood T cell repertoires in COVID-19. The study drew participants aged about 18 to 95 years from 24 US areas. The study assigned cohorts using participant-reported clinical history. In the authors' methods: The assay estimated nucleated cells by amplifying reference gene primers. The protocol was immunoSEQ multiplex PCR, while the TCRdb copy is restricted to in-frame clones and leaves out a portion. D and trimming were read from the DNA, whereas the V and J calls and clone size are those reported in that table. The sample records about 390,000 clones, approximately 87% being singletons.

V and J are TRBV4-1 and TRBJ2-1; 9 positions agree with TRBD1. The specimen was PBMCs or T cells enriched from blood (not recorded which). This TCR was recovered from a woman aged 50 to 60 who had recovered from COVID-19. CDR3 in DNA: TGCGCCAGCAGCCAAGGGGACAGGGTCGGGAACAATGAGCAGTTCTTC. Amino acid sequence: CASSQGDRVGNNEQFF.